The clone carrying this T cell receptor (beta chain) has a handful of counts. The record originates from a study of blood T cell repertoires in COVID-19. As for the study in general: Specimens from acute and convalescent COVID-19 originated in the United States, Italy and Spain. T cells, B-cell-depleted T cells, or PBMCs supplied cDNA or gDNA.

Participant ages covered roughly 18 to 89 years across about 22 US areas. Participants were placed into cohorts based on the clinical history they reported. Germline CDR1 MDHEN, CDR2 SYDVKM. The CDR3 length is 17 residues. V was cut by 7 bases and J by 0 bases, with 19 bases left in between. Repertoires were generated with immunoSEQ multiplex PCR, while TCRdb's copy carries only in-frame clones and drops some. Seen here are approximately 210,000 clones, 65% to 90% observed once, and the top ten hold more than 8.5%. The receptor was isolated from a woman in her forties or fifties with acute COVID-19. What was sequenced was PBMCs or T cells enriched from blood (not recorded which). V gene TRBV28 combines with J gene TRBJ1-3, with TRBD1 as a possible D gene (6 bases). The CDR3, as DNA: TGTGCCAGCACTCCCTCAGCGGGGGGCTTCTCTGGAAACACCATATATTTT. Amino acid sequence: CASTPSAGGFSGNTIYF.